One sample yielded the 28 T cell receptor beta chains listed below, sequenced in a study of cytomegalovirus exposure and HLA in healthy donors. The PCR used 60 Vbeta and 13 Jbeta primers. Produced via immunoSEQ multiplex PCR; TCRdb's table is partial and in-frame only. Of about 200,000 clones in the sample, around 83% were seen once. The sequenced material came from PBMCs. The origin of the receptors is a woman in her thirties or forties in good health and CMV-seronegative.

There are a few counts of this clone. A single base is all that separates this from a far larger clone, so a read error is likely. Additional DNA sequences in this sample encode the identical CDR3. This sequence joins TRBV7-9 and TRBJ2-1; D unresolved. The CDR3 loop spans 15 amino acids. Looked up from germline, CDR1 is SEHNR and CDR2 is FQNEAQ (reference sequence). V was pared by 5 bases and J by 6 bases, with 17 bases between. In DNA, the CDR3 is TGTGCCAGCAGCGACTCTCTCGACTCGACCAATGAGCAGTTCTTC. Translating it yields CASSDSLDSTNEQFF.

The rearrangement joins TRBV15 to TRBJ2-1, with 8 bases that match TRBD2. V trimming: 1 base; J trimming: 9 bases; junction bases outside the gene matches: 8. This CDR3 comprises 15 residues. Per the germline V gene, CDR1 is LNHNV and CDR2 is YYDKDF (reference sequence). Here the CDR3 DNA reads TGTGCCACCAGCAGAGTGGGACGGGAGGGCCTTGAGCAGTTCTTC. This sequence encodes CATSRVGREGLEQFF. Looking up the rest from reference TRBV15 and TRBJ2-1 gives the full variable domain: DAMVIQNPRYQVTQFGKPVTLSCSQTLNHNVMYWYQQKSSQAPKLLFHYYDKDFNNEADTPDNFQSRRPNTSFCFLDIRSPGLGDTAMYLCATSRVGREGLEQFFGPGTRLTVL.

In this sample, this clone turned up once. CDR3 in DNA: TGCAGCGTTGAGGAGGAATATGGCTACACCTTC. Its protein is CSVEEEYGYTF. This rearrangement joins TRBV29-1 to TRBJ1-2; D is unresolved. The ends were cut back, 3 bases at V and 5 bases at J, with 7 bases in the middle. The CDR3 extends over 11 amino acids. CDR1 SQVTM and CDR2 ANQGSEA come from the germline V gene.

Only a few counts were recorded for this clone. The V and J genes are TRBV5-4 and TRBJ2-2; 14 bases fit TRBD2. Germline assignment: CDR1 SGHNT and CDR2 YYREEE (reference sequence). V was pared by 4 bases and J by 4 bases, with 3 bases of the junction left unmatched. The CDR3 is 16 residues long. CDR3 nucleotides: TGTGCCAGCAGCCAAGGACTAGCGGGAGGCACCGGGGAGCTGTTTTTT. This translates into CASSQGLAGGTGELFF.

This sequence joins TRBV2 and TRBJ2-5; possibly TRBD2 for D (5 bases). The DNA end is a closer match to TRBJ2-7, so the J assignment may be wrong. Germline CDR1 is SNHLY and CDR2 is FYNNEI. This CDR3 spans 14 amino acids. For the CDR3, the DNA is TGTGCCAGCAGACGGCCCGGGGATGGGTACGAGCAGTACTTC. Translation: CASRRPGDGYEQYF.

The chain employs TRBV6-1 and TRBJ2-5; TRBD1 might be the D (6 bases). CDR1 is MNHNS, CDR2 SASEGT, per germline. Trimming took off 6 bases at V and 4 bases at J, with 12 bases between the two ends. The CDR3 runs 13 residues. The CDR3 protein is CASSSGVIETQYF. CDR3 coding DNA: TGTGCCAGCAGCTCAGGGGTCATAGAGACCCAGTACTTC.

The chain uses TRBV2 and TRBJ2-1; 9 nucleotides line up with TRBD2. J lost 4 bases, V lost 4 bases, and 14 bases had no gene match. Germline CDR1 SNHLY, CDR2 FYNNEI. The CDR3 loop spans 18 amino acids. This CDR3 reads CASSAHRFLLAGYNEQFF. CDR3 nucleotides: TGTGCCAGCAGTGCCCATCGTTTCCTTCTAGCGGGATACAATGAGCAGTTCTTC.

This chain uses TRBV5-4 with TRBJ1-1; D gene uncertain. Germline V gene data show CDR1 as SGHNT and CDR2 as YYREEE (reference sequence). The CDR3 totals 13 residues. The germline V and J ends were trimmed by 1 base and 6 bases, with 10 bases remaining between them. In nucleotides, the CDR3 is TGTGCCAGCAGCTTGCCGTTCGTAGCTGAAGCTTTCTTT. This gives the protein CASSLPFVAEAFF.

This chain links TRBV18 with TRBJ2-6, with 12 bases fitting TRBD2. Germline lookup yields CDR1 KGHSH and CDR2 LQKENI. V lost 2 bases to trimming and J lost 0 bases; unmatched junction nucleotides: 2. The CDR3 consists of 18 residues. In nucleotides, the CDR3 is TGTGCCAGCTCACCAGGACTAGCGGGACTCTCTGGGGCCAACGTCCTGACTTTC. Translation: CASSPGLAGLSGANVLTF.

The J gene is TRBJ1-1, the V gene TRBV11-2; perhaps TRBD1 as D (5 bases). Germline V gene data show CDR1 as SGHAT and CDR2 as FQNNGV. The CDR3 sequence is 12 residues long. V lost 0 bases, J lost 7 bases, and 6 bases lay in between. Here the CDR3 reads CASSLEGGEAFF. The CDR3 bases are TGTGCCAGCAGCTTAGAGGGGGGTGAAGCTTTCTTT.

For this clone: This CDR3 is also generated by other DNA sequences in the sample. The CDR3 nucleotides read TGCGCCAGCAGCTTGGGGTCGGGTCAGCCCCAGCATTTT. It is translated as CASSLGSGQPQHF. The chain employs TRBV5-1 and TRBJ1-5; D remains unclear. Germline lookup yields CDR1 SGHRS and CDR2 YFSETQ. V lost 0 bases and J 6 bases, leaving 7 bases between the germline ends. The CDR3 consists of 13 residues. The complete variable domain, with remaining parts taken from reference TRBV5-1 and TRBJ1-5, reads KAGVTQTPRYLIKTRGQQVTLSCSPISGHRSVSWYQQTPGQGLQFLFEYFSETQRNKGNFPGRFSGRQFSNSRSEMNVSTLELGDSALYLCASSLGSGQPQHFGDGTRLSIL.

The V gene is TRBV5-4, the J gene TRBJ2-2; weak D call: TRBD1 (6 bases). The V end lost 4 bases, the J end lost 6 bases, and 13 bases lay between the germline ends. From germline, CDR1 is SGHNT and CDR2 YYREEE (reference sequence). This CDR3 region has 14 residues. CDR3: CASSNRQGSGELFF. The CDR3 DNA follows: TGTGCCAGCAGCAATCGCCAGGGGTCCGGGGAGCTGTTTTTT.

The chain is built from TRBV19 and TRBJ2-7; 7 bases line up with TRBD2. This CDR3 is built from 14 residues. The germline gives CDR1 LNHDA, CDR2 SQIVND (reference sequence). The V and J ends lost 4 bases and 4 bases, in that order; junction bases with no gene match: 7. Here the CDR3 DNA reads TGTGCCAGTAGTAGCGGGGGAACTGAATACGAGCAGTACTTC. Its translation: CASSSGGTEYEQYF.

This chain links TRBV30 with TRBJ1-2; D is unresolved. This CDR3 contains 15 residues. V was pared by 0 bases and J by 10 bases, with 21 bases between. Germline assignment: CDR1 GTSNPN and CDR2 SVGIG (reference sequence). CDR3 amino acids: CAWSVTGSRNADYTF. CDR3 nucleotide sequence: TGTGCCTGGAGTGTTACCGGGTCAAGGAACGCTGACTACACCTTC.

The chain combines TRBV7-9 with TRBJ2-1; 9 bases agree with TRBD2. This CDR3 is built from 15 residues. The germline gives CDR1 SEHNR, CDR2 FQNEAQ (reference sequence). After removal of 7 bases from V and 2 bases from J, the junction contained 6 bases not matched to a gene. The DNA of the CDR3 is TGTGCCAGCATCGCCGGGACTAGCCCCTACAATGAGCAGTTCTTC. Translation: CASIAGTSPYNEQFF. The full variable domain, rest sourced from reference TRBV7-9 and TRBJ2-1, is DTGVSQNPRHKITKRGQNVTFRCDPISEHNRLYWYRQTLGQGPEFLTYFQNEAQLEKSRLLSDRFSAERPKGSFSTLEIQRTEQGDSAMYLCASIAGTSPYNEQFFGPGTRLTVL.

V and J are TRBV19 and TRBJ2-7, with 7 bases fitting TRBD2. J was trimmed by 7 bases and V by 10 bases; bases with no gene match: 13. The CDR3 has 13 residues. Germline values: CDR1 LNHDA, CDR2 SQIVND (reference sequence). The CDR3 region has the DNA TGTGCCACCTCCGGGACTACAGTTCAGGAGCAGTACTTC. This codes for CATSGTTVQEQYF.

CDR3 region: CASSYGRPTDTQYF. CDR3 DNA: TGTGCCAGCAGTTACGGGAGACCAACAGATACGCAGTATTTT. V and J are TRBV6-5 and TRBJ2-3; D is possibly TRBD2 (5 bases). The germline gives CDR1 MNHEY, CDR2 SVGAGI. The CDR3 loop spans 14 amino acids. The germline V and J ends were trimmed by 2 bases and 3 bases, with 9 bases remaining between them.

V and J are TRBV14 and TRBJ1-1, with 7 bases identical to TRBD1. CDR3 length equals 12 residues. The germline gives CDR1 SGHDN, CDR2 FVKESK. J gave up 4 bases and V 4 bases, and 0 bases lay outside the gene matches. The CDR3 loop reads CASSRQGTEAFF. The CDR3 bases are TGTGCCAGCAGCCGACAGGGCACTGAAGCTTTCTTT.

The V and J genes are TRBV6-1 and TRBJ1-5; D gene uncertain. This CDR3 comprises 14 residues. The V gene lost 3 bases and the J gene lost 5 bases, with 11 bases spanning the gap. Looked up from germline, CDR1 is MNHNS and CDR2 is SASEGT. CDR3 region: CASSDEWRDQPQHF. The CDR3 region has the DNA TGTGCCAGCAGTGACGAATGGAGGGATCAGCCCCAGCATTTT.

This clone was recorded only once. This chain links TRBV9 with TRBJ2-1, with 11 bases aligning to TRBD2. V lost 1 base, J lost 11 bases, and 11 bases stayed unmatched. Germline V CDR1 and CDR2: SGDLS, YYNGEE. The CDR3 contains 16 residues. The CDR3 sequence is CASSVFLASGRNQQFF. The CDR3, as DNA: TGTGCCAGCAGCGTATTCTTGGCTAGCGGGAGGAATCAGCAGTTCTTC.

This chain connects TRBV12-5 to TRBJ2-1; a weak D match, TRBD2 (5 bases). Between the trimmed V and J ends, which lost 3 bases and 8 bases, there was a span of 14 bases. The CDR3 covers 14 residues. Germline CDR1 is LGHNT and CDR2 is FRNRAP. CDR3 DNA sequence: TGTGCTAGTGGTTTCGGCGGGTGGAAGGATGAGCAGTTCTTC. As protein: CASGFGGWKDEQFF.

The chain is built from TRBV5-4 and TRBJ2-5, with unresolved D. V was cut by 0 bases and J by 7 bases, with 10 bases left in between. The germline gives CDR1 SGHNT, CDR2 YYREEE (reference sequence). CDR3 size: 13 residues. Here the CDR3 DNA reads TGTGCCAGCAGCTTGGGAAGTACGGTGACCCAGTACTTC. Its protein product is CASSLGSTVTQYF.

The V and J genes are TRBV7-9 and TRBJ2-3; D call uncertain. This CDR3 is built from 12 residues. Deletions cut 5 bases from V and 5 bases from J, with 8 bases between. Germline assignment: CDR1 SEHNR and CDR2 FQNEAQ (reference sequence). DNA for the CDR3: TGTGCCAGCAGCCCCGCAGGAGATACGCAGTATTTT. This encodes CASSPAGDTQYF. Drawing the rest from reference TRBV7-9 and TRBJ2-3, the complete variable domain is DTGVSQNPRHKITKRGQNVTFRCDPISEHNRLYWYRQTLGQGPEFLTYFQNEAQLEKSRLLSDRFSAERPKGSFSTLEIQRTEQGDSAMYLCASSPAGDTQYFGPGTRLTVL.

The CDR3 loop is CASRQTSGRRYTGELFF. Written as DNA, the CDR3 is TGTGCCAGTAGACAGACTAGCGGGAGAAGGTACACCGGGGAGCTGTTTTTT. The J gene is TRBJ2-2, the V gene TRBV19; 12 nucleotides align to TRBD2. There are 17 residues in the CDR3. Germline CDR1 LNHDA, CDR2 SQIVND (reference sequence). V lost 6 bases to trimming and J lost 3 bases; unmatched junction nucleotides: 8.

The rearrangement links TRBV6-1 to TRBJ1-1; 8 bases agree with TRBD1. There are 14 residues in the CDR3. CDR1 MNHNS and CDR2 SASEGT come from the germline V gene. Trimming took 4 bases from V and 6 from J; bases not matched to a gene: 7. CDR3 in amino acids: CASSVGTGAAEAFF. CDR3 DNA: TGTGCCAGCAGTGTGGGGACAGGAGCGGCTGAAGCTTTCTTT.

This clone was counted a single time. The chain uses TRBV6-5 and TRBJ2-1; no clear D gene. CDR3 length: 13 amino acids. Per the germline V gene, CDR1 is MNHEY and CDR2 is SVGAGI. V shed 6 bases and J shed 1 base, with 7 bases lying between them. CDR3 in amino acids: CASSRSSYNEQFF. DNA for the CDR3: TGTGCCAGCAGCCGGTCGTCCTACAATGAGCAGTTCTTC.

The rearrangement links TRBV5-1 to TRBJ2-5; the D gene is possibly TRBD1 (5 bases). Germline V CDR1 and CDR2: SGHRS, YFSETQ. V lost 0 bases to trimming and J lost 2 bases, with 14 bases between them. CDR3 length: 16 amino acids. CDR3 DNA sequence: TGCGCCAGCAGCTTGGCTGGGGCAGCTCTGCAAGAGACCCAGTACTTC. This sequence encodes CASSLAGAALQETQYF.

The chain links TRBV30 to TRBJ1-5, with unresolved D. CDR3 length equals 14 residues. V lost 0 bases and J 1 base, leaving 7 bases between the germline ends. Per the germline V gene, CDR1 is GTSNPN and CDR2 is SVGIG (reference sequence). CDR3 in amino acids: CAWSVHRSNQPQHF. In nucleotides, the CDR3 is TGTGCCTGGAGTGTACACAGAAGCAATCAGCCCCAGCATTTT.